The rows below give T cell receptor beta chains drawn from one sample of a study of siplizumab effects on memory and regulatory T cells. Libraries were prepared by immunoSEQ multiplex PCR; TCRdb keeps only in-frame clonotypes and omits some of them. The sample has roughly 120,000 clones, roughly nine tenths seen once. The specimen was Tregs sorted from blood. Receptors originate from a human donor in good health. The CDR3 runs from the conserved cysteine through the conserved F or W. A D gene is named only where the DNA matches it firmly. Size is omitted from some rows. Given values are once, few, many or a class for expanded clones.

J gene: TRBJ2-1; D gene: -; V gene: TRBV21-1; clone size: -; CDR3 DNA: TGTGCCAGCAGCGACCTAGCGGGAGCTTCCTACAATGAGCAGTTCTTC; CDR3 protein: CASSDLAGASYNEQFF
J gene: TRBJ1-2; D gene: -; V gene: TRBV6-1; clone size: -; CDR3 DNA: TGTGCCAGCAGTGCGGCAGGTGGGTCCATCTATGGCTACACCTTC; CDR3 protein: CASSAAGGSIYGYTF
J gene: TRBJ2-7; D gene: TRBD2; V gene: TRBV19; clone size: -; CDR3 DNA: TGTGCCAGTAGTATTTCCAGCGGGATAGGCGAGCAGTACTTC; CDR3 protein: CASSISSGIGEQYF
J gene: TRBJ2-2; D gene: -; V gene: TRBV7-9; clone size: once; CDR3 DNA: TGTGCCAGCAGCTTAGGCCGAAGGATCGGGGAGCTGTTTTTT; CDR3 protein: CASSLGRRIGELFF
J gene: TRBJ2-7; D gene: -; V gene: TRBV6-5; clone size: -; CDR3 DNA: TGTGCCAGCAGTGCGGGGACAGACTACGAGCAGTACTTC; CDR3 protein: CASSAGTDYEQYF
J gene: TRBJ2-2; D gene: TRBD2; V gene: TRBV7-9; clone size: -; CDR3 DNA: TGTGCCAGCAGCGGGCTAGCGGGGGGCTACACCGGGGAGCTGTTTTTT; CDR3 protein: CASSGLAGGYTGELFF
J gene: TRBJ1-4; D gene: -; V gene: TRBV9; clone size: -; CDR3 DNA: TGTGCCAGCAGCCCTAGTGACGGATGGGGTGAAAAACTGTTTTTT; CDR3 protein: CASSPSDGWGEKLFF
J gene: TRBJ1-2; D gene: -; V gene: TRBV5-5; clone size: -; CDR3 DNA: TGTGCCAGCAGCTTCCAGGACGGGGTGAGCGGCTACACCTTC; CDR3 protein: CASSFQDGVSGYTF
J gene: TRBJ2-1; D gene: -; V gene: TRBV2; clone size: -; CDR3 DNA: TGTGCCAGCAGTGAACTAGCTGGGTACAATGAGCAGTTCTTC; CDR3 protein: CASSELAGYNEQFF
J gene: TRBJ2-5; D gene: -; V gene: TRBV2; clone size: -; CDR3 DNA: TGTGCCAGCAGTGATTGGGACATCCAGTACTTC; CDR3 protein: CASSDWDIQYF
J gene: TRBJ2-7; D gene: -; V gene: TRBV7-6; clone size: once; CDR3 DNA: TGTGCCAGCAGCCCTCAGCAGGGGGGGGCCTACGAGCAGTACTTC; CDR3 protein: CASSPQQGGAYEQYF
J gene: TRBJ2-6; D gene: -; V gene: TRBV12-5; clone size: -; CDR3 DNA: TGTGCTAGTGGTTTGAATATAATCGGGGGCTCTGGGGCCAACGTCCTGACTTTC; CDR3 protein: CASGLNIIGGSGANVLTF
J gene: TRBJ1-5; D gene: -; V gene: TRBV19; clone size: -; CDR3 DNA: TGTGCCAGTAGTAACCGGGGTTACAGTTTATTAGATCAGCCCCAGCATTTT; CDR3 protein: CASSNRGYSLLDQPQHF
J gene: TRBJ2-5; D gene: -; V gene: TRBV10-3; clone size: -; CDR3 DNA: TGTGCCATCAGCGAGAGGGAGACCCAGTACTTC; CDR3 protein: CAISERETQYF
J gene: TRBJ2-1; D gene: TRBD2; V gene: TRBV5-1; clone size: -; CDR3 DNA: TGCGCCAGCAGCTTGTTTCCCGGGGAGGGTGAGCAGTTCTTC; CDR3 protein: CASSLFPGEGEQFF
J gene: TRBJ2-1; D gene: TRBD2; V gene: TRBV7-3; clone size: -; CDR3 DNA: TGTGCCAGCAGCCCCGTTGGCGGGAGGGCCTTGGATGAGCAGTTCTTC; CDR3 protein: CASSPVGGRALDEQFF
J gene: TRBJ2-7; D gene: TRBD2; V gene: TRBV6-5; clone size: -; CDR3 DNA: TGTGCCAGCAGTTACTCTAGCGGGGGGGCCCGATACTTC; CDR3 protein: CASSYSSGGARYF
J gene: TRBJ1-5; D gene: -; V gene: TRBV6-5; clone size: -; CDR3 DNA: TGTGCCAGCAGTTACAGCGGGTCTTTCAATCAGCCCCAGCATTTT; CDR3 protein: CASSYSGSFNQPQHF
J gene: TRBJ2-4; D gene: TRBD1; V gene: TRBV5-5; clone size: -; CDR3 DNA: TGTGCCAGCAGCTTGGCCGTCGGACAGGGTGGAAACATTCAGTACTTC; CDR3 protein: CASSLAVGQGGNIQYF
J gene: TRBJ2-2; D gene: -; V gene: TRBV11-2; clone size: -; CDR3 DNA: TGTGCCGGCTCGGGGGAGAACACCGGGGAGCTGTTTTTT; CDR3 protein: CAGSGENTGELFF
J gene: TRBJ2-7; D gene: TRBD2; V gene: TRBV6-6; clone size: once; CDR3 DNA: TGTGCCAGCAGTTACTGGGGAGGACTAGGGGACTACGAGCAGTACTTC; CDR3 protein: CASSYWGGLGDYEQYF
J gene: TRBJ2-4; D gene: TRBD2; V gene: TRBV19; clone size: -; CDR3 DNA: TGTGCCAGTAGTGGGCGGGAGGCCGGGGAGGACATTCAGTACTTC; CDR3 protein: CASSGREAGEDIQYF